The next 28 T cell receptor beta chains were all read from a single sample in a study of blood T cell repertoires in COVID-19. This table comes from immunoSEQ multiplex PCR, and its TCRdb copy is limited to in-frame clones, with some not included. The sample consists of about 320,000 clones, approximately 85% of them appearing once. Material: peripheral blood. The receptor source for this set is a woman aged 50 to 60 with acute or convalescent COVID-19.

The chain employs TRBV6-2 or TRBV6-3 and TRBJ2-3; no reliable D call. V was cut by 0 bases and J by 1 base, with 14 bases left in between. CDR1 and CDR2 (germline): MNHEY, SVGEGT. CDR3 size: 17 residues. DNA of the CDR3: TGTGCCAGCAGTTACTCTGCCGGGTTGAAGGGCACAGATACGCAGTATTTT. Translation: CASSYSAGLKGTDTQYF.

The chain has TRBV14 and TRBJ1-2; D remains unclear. Between the trimmed V and J ends, which lost 4 bases and 1 base, there was a span of 7 bases. The germline V gene encodes CDR1 SGHDN and CDR2 FVKESK. The CDR3 length is 13 residues. This CDR3 is CASSLFSNYGYTF. The DNA of the CDR3 is TGTGCCAGCAGCCTTTTCAGTAACTATGGCTACACCTTC.

DNA for the CDR3: TGTGCCAGCAGCGGGACTAGCGGGAGAAATACGCAGTATTTT. Amino acids: CASSGTSGRNTQYF. This chain joins TRBV14 and TRBJ2-3, with TRBD2 matching over 14 bases. Germline V CDR1 and CDR2: SGHDN, FVKESK. J was trimmed by 7 bases and V by 5 bases; bases with no gene match: 2. The CDR3 covers 14 residues.

The chain joins TRBV11-3 to TRBJ1-1; 10 bases line up with TRBD1. Losses at the gene ends were 3 bases for V and 7 bases for J; bases not matched to a gene: 2. Per the germline V gene, CDR1 is SGHNT and CDR2 is YENEEA. The CDR3 totals 13 residues. CDR3 nucleotide sequence: TGTGCCAGCAGCTTCGGACAGGGGGGTGAAGCTTTCTTT. This sequence encodes CASSFGQGGEAFF.

The J gene is TRBJ2-3, the V gene TRBV27, with 11 bases lining up with TRBD1. With V trimmed by 5 bases and J by 3 bases, 13 bases remained unmatched. CDR3 length equals 18 residues. Germline CDR1 MNHEY, CDR2 SMNVEV (reference sequence). In nucleotides, the CDR3 is TGTGCCAGCAGTGCCCCGGACAGGGGGCGCGACGGGACAGATACGCAGTATTTT. As protein: CASSAPDRGRDGTDTQYF.

This chain connects TRBV15 to TRBJ1-3; maybe TRBD1 (5 bases). The V gene's germline CDR1 is LNHNV and CDR2 YYDKDF (reference sequence). Between the trimmed V and J ends, which lost 5 bases and 0 bases, there was a span of 11 bases. CDR3 length: 15 amino acids. For the CDR3, the DNA is TGTGCCACCAGCGGAGTGGGGGGCTCTGGAAACACCATATATTTT. Encoded protein: CATSGVGGSGNTIYF.

This clone has only a few counts. V is TRBV7-9 and J is TRBJ1-4; TRBD1 matches 9 bases. Unmatched junction bases numbered 2, after V lost 5 bases and J lost 7 bases. The CDR3 spans 13 residues. CDR1 and CDR2 (germline): SEHNR, FQNEAQ (reference sequence). CDR3: CASSDRGGEKLFF. In nucleotides, the CDR3 is TGTGCCAGCAGCGACAGGGGGGGTGAAAAACTGTTTTTT.

This rearrangement joins TRBV5-6 to TRBJ2-3, with 8 bases that match TRBD2. V lost 6 bases, J lost 3 bases, and 9 bases stayed unmatched. The CDR3 covers 15 residues. Germline V gives CDR1 SGHDT, CDR2 YYEEEE. For the CDR3, the DNA is TGTGCCAGCACCCCGGTGGAGCGGGAGACAGATACGCAGTATTTT. Its translation: CASTPVERETDTQYF.

This chain joins TRBV7-2 and TRBJ1-4; no reliable D call. Germline CDR1 and CDR2: SGHTA and FQGNSA. This CDR3 has 13 residues. Between the trimmed V and J ends, which lost 5 bases and 10 bases, there was a span of 14 bases. The CDR3 DNA reads TGTGCCAGCAGCAGCTACGGTGGAGGAAAACTGTTTTTT. It encodes CASSSYGGGKLFF.

The chain combines TRBV7-2 with TRBJ1-3; the D gene is possibly TRBD1 (5 bases). There are 16 residues in the CDR3. Germline lookup yields CDR1 SGHTA and CDR2 FQGNSA. Trimming removed 6 bases at V and 1 base at J, with 16 bases between. Written as DNA, the CDR3 is TGTGCCAGCAGTCTAACAGGTCTCGGGTCTGGAAACACCATATATTTT. This encodes CASSLTGLGSGNTIYF.

The J gene is TRBJ2-5, the V gene TRBV4-3; D is uncertain. V was cut by 0 bases and J by 8 bases, with 13 bases left in between. This CDR3 has 14 residues. CDR1 and CDR2 (germline): LGHNA, YSLEER. This CDR3 reads CASSQDSQALTQYF. In DNA form, the CDR3 reads TGCGCCAGCAGCCAAGATAGTCAGGCGCTCACCCAGTACTTC.

The chain links TRBV4-1 to TRBJ1-1, with 9 bases fitting TRBD1. Germline V lookup: CDR1 MGHRA, CDR2 YSYEKL. Germline trimming cut 1 base from V and 5 bases from J; bases unmatched to any gene: 11. The CDR3 length is 17 residues. CDR3 loop: CASSQVRGGQGSTEAFF. CDR3 bases: TGCGCCAGCAGCCAAGTTAGGGGGGGACAGGGATCGACTGAAGCTTTCTTT.

This chain joins TRBV19 and TRBJ1-4; 7 bases line up with TRBD1. Germline CDR1 LNHDA, CDR2 SQIVND (reference sequence). The V and J ends lost 7 bases and 5 bases, in that order; junction bases with no gene match: 7. The CDR3 consists of 14 residues. The CDR3 coding sequence is TGTGCCAGTACCCGGGACAGAGAGAATGAAAAACTGTTTTTT. Translation gives CASTRDRENEKLFF.

This sequence joins TRBV27 and TRBJ1-1; perhaps TRBD1 as D (5 bases). CDR1 is MNHEY, CDR2 SMNVEV, per germline (reference sequence). With 2 bases removed from V and 5 bases from J, the gap between germline ends came to 9 bases. CDR3 size: 13 residues. CDR3 loop: CASSLTGSTEAFF. CDR3 coding DNA: TGTGCCAGCAGTTTAACAGGCTCGACTGAAGCTTTCTTT.

This chain joins TRBV6-5 and TRBJ2-1; 11 bases are a match to TRBD2. Germline CDR1 MNHEY, CDR2 SVGAGI. The J segment lost 9 bases and the V segment lost 2 bases, leaving 9 bases of the junction unmatched. The CDR3 length is 16 residues. The CDR3: CASSYTTSGRRAEQFF. As DNA, the CDR3 is TGTGCCAGCAGTTACACCACTAGCGGGAGACGGGCTGAGCAGTTCTTC.

The CDR3 sequence is CAIRQGGLNYGYTF. CDR3 coding DNA: TGTGCCATCCGACAGGGCGGCCTTAACTATGGCTACACCTTC. The chain recombines TRBV10-3 with TRBJ1-2; 7 bases match TRBD1. This CDR3 has 14 residues. V trimming: 8 bases; J trimming: 1 base; junction bases outside the gene matches: 7. CDR1 ENHRY and CDR2 SYGVKD come from the germline V gene.

The V gene is TRBV28, the J gene TRBJ1-5; no firm D call. The CDR3 runs 16 residues. From germline, CDR1 is MDHEN and CDR2 SYDVKM. The V end was cut by 3 bases, the J end by 0 bases, with 12 bases between. CDR3 residues: CASSFGRGISNQPQHF. DNA for the CDR3: TGTGCCAGCAGTTTTGGACGGGGAATTAGCAATCAGCCCCAGCATTTT.

This clone was counted a few times. CDR3 nucleotide sequence: TGTGCCATCAGGGTTGGAGAGACCCAGTACTTC. Translated: CAIRVGETQYF. The chain combines TRBV19 with TRBJ2-5; a weak D match, TRBD1 (5 bases). Germline assignment: CDR1 LNHDA and CDR2 SQIVND (reference sequence). The CDR3 runs 11 residues. Trimming stripped 10 bases from V and 4 bases from J, with 10 bases between.

V and J are TRBV27 and TRBJ2-1; maybe TRBD2 (6 bases). V lost 2 bases to trimming and J lost 9 bases, with 11 bases between them. This CDR3 has 13 amino acids. The germline gives CDR1 MNHEY, CDR2 SMNVEV (reference sequence). CDR3 protein: CASSLGGAGEQFF. For the CDR3, the DNA is TGTGCCAGCAGTTTAGGAGGGGCGGGTGAGCAGTTCTTC.

The chain uses TRBV27 and TRBJ2-3; TRBD2 agrees at 8 bases. The CDR3 loop spans 17 amino acids. V was pared by 1 base and J by 5 bases, with 11 bases of the junction left unmatched. The germline gives CDR1 MNHEY, CDR2 SMNVEV (reference sequence). The CDR3 region is CASSLLLPGGPQDTQYF. The CDR3 coding sequence is TGTGCCAGCAGTTTATTGCTCCCGGGAGGGCCTCAAGATACGCAGTATTTT.

The chain combines TRBV9 with TRBJ2-2; a possible D gene is TRBD1 (5 bases). CDR1 SGDLS and CDR2 YYNGEE come from the germline V gene. Trimming took off 2 bases at V and 7 bases at J, with 9 bases between the two ends. This CDR3 region has 13 residues. The CDR3 spells CASSVDTHGELFF. CDR3 bases: TGTGCCAGCAGCGTGGACACCCACGGGGAGCTGTTTTTT. The full variable domain, its missing parts supplied by reference TRBV9 and TRBJ2-2, is DSGVTQTPKHLITATGQRVTLRCSPRSGDLSVYWYQQSLDQGLQFLIQYYNGEERAKGNILERFSAQQFPDLHSELNLSSLELGDSALYFCASSVDTHGELFFGEGSRLTVL.

This clone was observed a few times. The chain has TRBV18 and TRBJ2-5; the D is unclear. V was clipped by 4 bases and J by 5 bases, with 11 bases between them. CDR3 length equals 13 residues. Germline CDR1 is KGHSH and CDR2 is LQKENI. CDR3 amino acids: CASSRYVRETQYF. The CDR3, as DNA: TGTGCCAGCTCACGATATGTGAGGGAGACCCAGTACTTC. Full variable domain (remainder filled in from reference TRBV18 and TRBJ2-5): NAGVMQNPRHLVRRRGQEARLRCSPMKGHSHVYWYRQLPEEGLKFMVYLQKENIIDESGMPKERFSAEFPKEGPSILRIQQVVRGDSAAYFCASSRYVRETQYFGPGTRLLVL.

The chain carries TRBV21-1 and TRBJ2-7; no check of the table's D call, TRBD1, against the DNA was made. TRBV21-1 is a recognized pseudogene. CDR3 size: 14 residues. CDR3 residues: CAALPGQGPYEQYF. The DNA of the CDR3 is TGTGCCGCCCTCCCGGGACAGGGGCCCTACGAGCAGTACTTC.

The V gene is TRBV29-1, the J gene TRBJ1-1; no firm D call. Germline values: CDR1 SQVTM, CDR2 ANQGSEA. CDR3 length equals 10 residues. V was shortened by 7 bases and J by 6 bases, with 9 bases between the two germline ends. The CDR3 bases are TGCAGCGGCCGGGAGGCTGAAGCTTTCTTT. Translated, it gives CSGREAEAFF.

This chain connects TRBV20-1 to TRBJ2-7, with 14 bases aligning to TRBD2. Trimming at V came to 3 bases and at J to 4 bases, leaving 5 bases not matched to a gene. CDR1 and CDR2 from the germline V gene are DFQATT and SNEGSKA (reference sequence). This CDR3 has 15 residues. The CDR3 sequence is CSASAGLAGVYEQYF. The CDR3 DNA reads TGCAGTGCTAGTGCGGGACTAGCGGGAGTTTACGAGCAGTACTTC.

V is TRBV5-1 and J is TRBJ1-1; tentatively, D is TRBD1 (5 bases). V shed 5 bases and J shed 2 bases, with 10 bases lying between them. Germline CDR1 reads SGHRS; CDR2 reads YFSETQ. This CDR3 region has 13 residues. The CDR3 reads CASRDQGNTEAFF. The CDR3 DNA is TGCGCCAGCAGGGATCAGGGTAACACTGAAGCTTTCTTT.

The chain is built from TRBV11-2 and TRBJ1-1; D unclear. The germline V and J ends were trimmed by 1 base and 4 bases, with 10 bases remaining between them. The length of the CDR3 is 14 residues. Looked up from germline, CDR1 is SGHAT and CDR2 is FQNNGV. The CDR3 nucleotides read TGTGCCAGCAGCTTAGTAGCCGGAAGCACTGAAGCTTTCTTT. This sequence encodes CASSLVAGSTEAFF.

The chain joins TRBV7-2 to TRBJ2-4; 13 bases match TRBD2. CDR1 is SGHTA and CDR2 is FQGNSA in the germline V gene. The CDR3 runs to 17 residues. Unmatched junction bases numbered 6, after V lost 5 bases and J lost 2 bases. This CDR3 is CASSVPGLAGSKNIQYF. DNA for the CDR3: TGTGCCAGCAGCGTACCGGGACTAGCGGGATCCAAAAACATTCAGTACTTC.